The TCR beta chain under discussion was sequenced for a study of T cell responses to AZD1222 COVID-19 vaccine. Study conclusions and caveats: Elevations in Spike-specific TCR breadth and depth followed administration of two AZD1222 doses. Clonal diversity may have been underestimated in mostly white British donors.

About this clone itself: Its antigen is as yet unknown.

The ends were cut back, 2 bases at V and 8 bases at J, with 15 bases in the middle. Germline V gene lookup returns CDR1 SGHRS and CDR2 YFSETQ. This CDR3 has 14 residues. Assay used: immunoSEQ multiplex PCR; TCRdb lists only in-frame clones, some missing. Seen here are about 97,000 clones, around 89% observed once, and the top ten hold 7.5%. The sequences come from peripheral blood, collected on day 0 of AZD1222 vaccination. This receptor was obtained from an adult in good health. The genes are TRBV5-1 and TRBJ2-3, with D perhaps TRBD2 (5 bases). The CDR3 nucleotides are TGCGCCAGCAGCTTTGCCCCGGGGAGCGGTACGCAGTATTTT. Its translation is CASSFAPGSGTQYF.